This TCR beta chain was recorded in a study of vaccination and CD4 T cells after COVID-19. Study results and limitations: Median reactive clonotypes, those recognizing SARS-CoV-2, rose from approximately 21 to 40, not significantly.

The CDR3 is made up of 14 amino acids. CDR1 and CDR2 (germline): SNHLY, FYNNEI. Trimming stripped 3 bases from V and 4 bases from J, with 11 bases between. This sample's treatment: roughly nine-day PBMC culture with coronavirus spike peptide pools or control peptides (ViraFEST assay). A few counts support this clonotype. Antigen unknown. Scientists ran DNA taken from cultured CD4+ T cells through the Oncomine TCR Beta short-read assay for sequencing. TCRdb reanalysed the PCR reads using MiXCR and keeps one entry per CDR3 protein. This repertoire shows roughly 12,000 distinct CDR3 sequences, approximately 50% found once; its top ten account for 24%.

Material for sequencing was CD4+ T cells from blood, cultured in vitro. The J gene is TRBJ2-3, the V gene TRBV2; a possible D gene is TRBD1 (7 bases). The clonotype originates from a human donor who had recovered from COVID-19. The CDR3 DNA reads as TGTGCCAGCAGTGACAGGGGGAGGCCAGATACGCAGTATTTT. Translation gives CASSDRGRPDTQYF.